This T cell receptor beta chain was captured in a study of Ad26.COV2.S vaccination and SARS-CoV-2 variants. General study findings and limits: Substantial response breadth was reportedly seen for spike-specific CD8+ and CD4+ T cells after vaccination.

The treatment here: roughly 19 received Ad26.COV2.S at low or high dose, single or two shots; several received placebo; per-sample allocation not given. The investigators took samples on day 63 after the first vaccine or placebo injection. Ad26.COV2.S expressed prefusion-stabilized spike from the original Wuhan strain. The method was immunoSEQ multiplex PCR; TCRdb's version includes in-frame clones alone and lacks a portion of them. The sample contains hundreds of thousands of clones, 86% of which appear only once. This clone has only one observation. The target antigen is unknown. Trimming removed 3 bases at V and 2 bases at J, with 22 bases between. The CDR3 spans 18 residues. Germline V gene data show CDR1 as LGHDT and CDR2 as YNNKEL (reference sequence).

The chain couples TRBV3-1 (or the pseudogene TRBV3-2) to TRBJ1-2; perhaps TRBD1 as D (6 bases). This TCR was sampled from a person between 18 and 59 years old who received the Ad26.COV2.S COVID-19 vaccine or a placebo. Sequenced here: peripheral blood, sampled in a trial of Ad26.COV2.S vaccine versus placebo. As DNA, the CDR3 is TGTGCCAGCAGCCAGTTTAGTGGTGCTTCAGGACAGAACTATGGCTACACCTTC. Translated, it gives CASSQFSGASGQNYGYTF.